This T cell receptor beta chain was captured by sequencing in a study of breast tumors, draining lymph nodes, adjacent tissues. In its sample, this clonotype ranks as large. Its cognate antigen is unknown. TCRdb re-called the multiplex PCR reads through MiXCR, storing one row per CDR3 protein. This sample has some 130,000 distinct CDR3 sequences, with roughly 21% found just once. Broader study findings: Findings are consistent with lymph node origin and intratumoral expansion of most tumor T cells.

The V gene's germline CDR1 is SEHNR and CDR2 FQNEAQ (reference sequence). This CDR3 region has 15 residues. V was cut by 4 bases and J by 4 bases, with 15 bases left in between. Samples came from axillary lymph nodes draining the breast cancer. The TCR comes from a female donor with breast cancer. Some clones in this sample may be carry-over from other donors' samples. Sequencing was performed on axillary lymph node tissue. This sequence joins TRBV7-9 and TRBJ2-3; the D gene is possibly TRBD1 (5 bases). The CDR3 DNA follows: TGTGCCAGCAGCTCTAGGGCTGGGGCGTCAGATACGCAGTATTTT. This codes for CASSSRAGASDTQYF.